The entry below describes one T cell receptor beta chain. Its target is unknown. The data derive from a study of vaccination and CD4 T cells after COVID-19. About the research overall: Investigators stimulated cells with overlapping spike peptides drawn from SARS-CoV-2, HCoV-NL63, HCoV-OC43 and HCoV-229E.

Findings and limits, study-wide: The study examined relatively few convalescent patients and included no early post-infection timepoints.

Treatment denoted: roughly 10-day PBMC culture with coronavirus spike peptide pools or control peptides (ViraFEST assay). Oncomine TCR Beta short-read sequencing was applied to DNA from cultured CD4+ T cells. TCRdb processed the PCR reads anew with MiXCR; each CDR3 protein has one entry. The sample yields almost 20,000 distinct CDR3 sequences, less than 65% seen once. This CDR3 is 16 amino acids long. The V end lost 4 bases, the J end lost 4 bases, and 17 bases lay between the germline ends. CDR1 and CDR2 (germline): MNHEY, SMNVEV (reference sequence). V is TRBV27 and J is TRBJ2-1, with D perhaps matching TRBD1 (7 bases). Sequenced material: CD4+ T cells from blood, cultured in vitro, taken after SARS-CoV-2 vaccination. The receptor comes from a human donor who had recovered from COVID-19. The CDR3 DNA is TGTGCCAGCAGTTATGCGGGACAGCAAAGGTACAATGAGCAGTTCTTC. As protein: CASSYAGQQRYNEQFF.